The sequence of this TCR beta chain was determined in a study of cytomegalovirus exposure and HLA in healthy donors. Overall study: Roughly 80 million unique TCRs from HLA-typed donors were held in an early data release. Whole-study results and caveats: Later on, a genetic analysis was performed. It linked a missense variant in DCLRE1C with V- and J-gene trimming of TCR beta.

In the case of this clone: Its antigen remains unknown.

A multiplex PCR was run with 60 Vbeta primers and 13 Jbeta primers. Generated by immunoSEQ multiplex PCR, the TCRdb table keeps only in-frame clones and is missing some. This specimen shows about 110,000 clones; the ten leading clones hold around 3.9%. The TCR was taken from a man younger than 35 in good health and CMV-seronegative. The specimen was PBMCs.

In DNA form, the CDR3 reads TGTGCCAGCAGCAGGACTAGCGGGGGGGTGGACATTCAGTACTTC. Protein product: CASSRTSGGVDIQYF. V gene TRBV11-3 combines with J gene TRBJ2-4; TRBD2 aligns across 15 bases. With V trimmed by 5 bases and J by 8 bases, 4 bases remained unmatched. CDR3 size: 15 residues. Germline loops: CDR1 SGHNT, CDR2 YENEEA.